The clone carrying this TCR beta chain was counted a single time. Original processing methods: Scientists estimated how many nucleated cells there were by amplifying reference gene primers. The protocol was immunoSEQ multiplex PCR, while the TCRdb copy is restricted to in-frame clones and leaves out a portion. The V and J calls and the clone size are those of that table, but D and trimming were determined from the DNA. The sample has 90,000 or so clones, roughly 80% seen once. This record comes from a study of blood T cell repertoires in COVID-19. About the study: Donors in the United States, Italy and Spain gave samples during acute or convalescent COVID-19. The analysed material was cDNA or gDNA that came from T cells, B-cell-depleted T cells, or PBMCs.

This CDR3 is built from 15 residues. In germline, CDR1 is SNHLY, CDR2 FYNNEI. V was clipped by 3 bases and J by 1 base, with 13 bases between them. The sample taken for sequencing was peripheral blood. The sequence was obtained from an older man with active or convalescent COVID-19. The rearrangement links TRBV2 to TRBJ2-7; maybe TRBD2 (5 bases). CDR3 coding DNA: TGTGCCAGCAGTGAGATGGGAGATTTTTCCTACGAGCAGTACTTC. This codes for CASSEMGDFSYEQYF.